These 8 T cell receptor beta chains originate from one sample sequenced in a study of blood T cell repertoires in COVID-19. Repertoires were generated with immunoSEQ multiplex PCR, while TCRdb's copy carries only in-frame clones and drops some. The repertoire consists of roughly 150,000 clones, with approximately 93% occurring once and the leading ten covering less than 2%. The sample taken for sequencing was peripheral blood. These TCRs come from a woman aged 55-69 years with COVID-19, enrolled during active disease.

This chain joins TRBV6-5 and TRBJ1-1; unclear D gene. Germline V gene sequence: CDR1 MNHEY, CDR2 SVGAGI. The CDR3 is 13 amino acids. V lost 6 bases and J 1 base, leaving 9 bases between the germline ends. CDR3 region: CASSLTANTEAFF. The CDR3 DNA reads as TGTGCCAGCAGCTTAACAGCGAACACTGAAGCTTTCTTT.

This chain's CDR3 is CASSSRPALQGARTEAFF. The CDR3 DNA reads as TGCGCCAGCAGCTCCCGCCCAGCCCTCCAGGGGGCTCGAACTGAAGCTTTCTTT. The chain uses TRBV4-3 and TRBJ1-1; 8 positions match TRBD1. The CDR3 is made up of 18 amino acids. Looked up from germline, CDR1 is LGHNA and CDR2 is YSLEER. Germline trimming cut 5 bases from V and 5 bases from J; bases unmatched to any gene: 19.

The chain carries TRBV5-4 and TRBJ1-3; 8 nucleotides match TRBD1. CDR1 is SGHNT and CDR2 is YYREEE in the germline V gene (reference sequence). CDR3 length equals 18 residues. Trimming removed 1 base from V and 0 bases from J; junction bases left unmatched: 9. CDR3 bases: TGTGCCAGCAGCTTGTCCGCAGGGGGCTCAGGCTCTGGAAACACCATATATTTT. Encoded protein: CASSLSAGGSGSGNTIYF.

The rearrangement links TRBV7-8 to TRBJ1-5, with TRBD1 identical over 8 bases. V gave up 4 bases and J gave up 2 bases; unmatched junction bases: 10. Per germline, CDR1 SGHVS and CDR2 FQNEAQ. The CDR3 has 17 residues. The chain's CDR3 is CASSSRQGPGGNQPQHF. DNA for the CDR3: TGTGCCAGCAGCTCCCGACAGGGGCCAGGAGGCAATCAGCCCCAGCATTTT.

The chain employs TRBV27 and TRBJ1-2; D is possibly TRBD1 (5 bases). The germline V and J ends were trimmed by 6 bases and 4 bases, with 18 bases remaining between them. Germline V gene data show CDR1 as MNHEY and CDR2 as SMNVEV (reference sequence). The CDR3 extends over 15 amino acids. The CDR3 spells CASSHRGLGTYGYTF. For the CDR3, the DNA is TGTGCCAGCAGCCATAGGGGTCTGGGAACCTATGGCTACACCTTC.

This sequence joins TRBV6-2 or TRBV6-3 and TRBJ2-3; TRBD2 agrees at 7 bases. Germline values: CDR1 MNHEY, CDR2 SVGEGT. V lost 5 bases, J lost 0 bases, and 5 bases stayed unmatched. The CDR3 extends over 15 amino acids. CDR3 coding DNA: TGTGCCAGCAGTGCGGGACTACTTAGCACAGATACGCAGTATTTT. Protein: CASSAGLLSTDTQYF.

The V gene is TRBV10-3, the J gene TRBJ2-1, with 8 bases that match TRBD1. Germline V gene data show CDR1 as ENHRY and CDR2 as SYGVKD. This CDR3 comprises 14 residues. Trimming at V came to 0 bases and at J to 10 bases, leaving 5 bases not matched to a gene. DNA for the CDR3: TGTGCCATCAGTGAGTCAGGGACAGGAGGAGAGCAGTTCTTC. Protein sequence: CAISESGTGGEQFF.

This clone was detected once. This chain joins TRBV7-9 and TRBJ1-6; D uncertain. The CDR3 contains 15 residues. Germline V gene lookup returns CDR1 SEHNR and CDR2 FQNEAQ (reference sequence). Trimming left V 1 base short and J 6 bases short, with 10 bases between. CDR3 region: CASSLEPDPNSPLHF. In nucleotides, the CDR3 is TGTGCCAGCAGCTTAGAGCCCGATCCTAATTCACCCCTCCACTTT.